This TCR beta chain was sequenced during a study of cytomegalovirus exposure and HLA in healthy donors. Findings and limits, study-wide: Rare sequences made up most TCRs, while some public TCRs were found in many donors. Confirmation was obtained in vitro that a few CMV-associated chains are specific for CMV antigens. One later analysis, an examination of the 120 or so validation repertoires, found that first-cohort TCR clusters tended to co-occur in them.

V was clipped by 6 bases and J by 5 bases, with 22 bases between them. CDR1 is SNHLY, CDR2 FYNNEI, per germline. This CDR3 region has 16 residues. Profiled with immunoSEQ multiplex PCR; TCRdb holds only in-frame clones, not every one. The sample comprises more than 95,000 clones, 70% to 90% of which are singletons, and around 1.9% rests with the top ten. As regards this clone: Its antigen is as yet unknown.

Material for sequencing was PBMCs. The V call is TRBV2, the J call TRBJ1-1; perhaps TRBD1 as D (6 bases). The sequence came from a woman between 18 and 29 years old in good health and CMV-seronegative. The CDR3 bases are TGTGCCAGCAGGCTGATCAACAGGGTAGGTCGGACTGAAGCTTTCTTT. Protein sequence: CASRLINRVGRTEAFF.